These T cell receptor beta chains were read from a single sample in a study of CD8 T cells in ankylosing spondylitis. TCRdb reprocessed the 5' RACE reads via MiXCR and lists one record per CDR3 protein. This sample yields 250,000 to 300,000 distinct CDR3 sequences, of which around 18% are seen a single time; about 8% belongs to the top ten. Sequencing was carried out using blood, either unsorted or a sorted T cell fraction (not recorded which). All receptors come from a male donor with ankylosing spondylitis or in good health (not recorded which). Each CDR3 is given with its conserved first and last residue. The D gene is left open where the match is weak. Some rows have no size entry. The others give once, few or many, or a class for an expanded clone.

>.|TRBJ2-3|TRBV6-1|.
TGTGCCAGCAGCACCGTCCCCAGGGGCACAGATACGCAGTATTTT
CASSTVPRGTDTQYF
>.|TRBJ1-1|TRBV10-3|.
TGTGCCATCAGACAGGGCACTGAAGCTTTCTTT
CAIRQGTEAFF
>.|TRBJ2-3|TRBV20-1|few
TGCAGTGCTAGCCCGACCTCCCAGGGTACGCAGTATTTT
CSASPTSQGTQYF
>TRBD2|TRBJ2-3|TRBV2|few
TGTGCCAGCAAGACTAGCGTTAGCACAGATACGCAGTATTTT
CASKTSVSTDTQYF
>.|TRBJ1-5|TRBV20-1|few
TGCAGTGTTGAACGGGGCGACCCCAATCAGCCCCAGCATTTT
CSVERGDPNQPQHF
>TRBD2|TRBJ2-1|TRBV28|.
TGTGCCAGTATAAGCGGGGGGTTCTCCTACAATGAGCAGTTCTTC
CASISGGFSYNEQFF
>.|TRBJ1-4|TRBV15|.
TGTGCCACCAGCAGGGGCACGGGGGGGACTAATGAAAAACTGTTTTTT
CATSRGTGGTNEKLFF
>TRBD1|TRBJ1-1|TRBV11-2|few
TGTGCCAGCACCTCGAGGCAGGGGGAGGACACTGAAGCTTTCTTT
CASTSRQGEDTEAFF
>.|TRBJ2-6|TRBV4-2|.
TGTGCCAGCAGCCAAGGGGGAAGGTCTGGGGCCAACGTCCTGACTTTC
CASSQGGRSGANVLTF
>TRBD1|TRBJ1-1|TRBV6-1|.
TGTGCCAACAGTGACAGGGGACTGAACACTGAAGCTTTCTTT
CANSDRGLNTEAFF
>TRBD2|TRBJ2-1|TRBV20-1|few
TGCAGTGCTAGAGATCAAAGGGCTAGCGGGAGGTTGGATGAGCAGTTCTTC
CSARDQRASGRLDEQFF
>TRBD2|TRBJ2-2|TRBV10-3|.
TGTGCCATCAGTGTTCTAGCGGGAGACGCCGGGGAGCTGTTTTTT
CAISVLAGDAGELFF
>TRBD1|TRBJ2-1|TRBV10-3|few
TGTGCCATCAGAGGGGACAGCAACAATGAGCAGTTCTTC
CAIRGDSNNEQFF
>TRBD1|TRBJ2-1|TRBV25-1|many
TGTGCCAGCAGTGAGCGAACCGGGACAGGGGCCAATGAGCAGTTCTTC
CASSERTGTGANEQFF
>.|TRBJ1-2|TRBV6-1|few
TGTGCCAGCAAATACAGGGATAACTATGGCTACACCTTC
CASKYRDNYGYTF
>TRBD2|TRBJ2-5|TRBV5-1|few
TGCGCCAGCAGCCCCTTTACTATGGGAGGGCAAGAGACCCAGTACTTC
CASSPFTMGGQETQYF
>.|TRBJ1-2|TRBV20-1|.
TGCAGTGCTGTCCATGGGGCAGACTATGGCTACACCTTC
CSAVHGADYGYTF
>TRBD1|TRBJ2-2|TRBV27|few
TGTGCCAGCAGTTTAGTAGGGGGCGGATCCGGGGAGCTGTTTTTT
CASSLVGGGSGELFF
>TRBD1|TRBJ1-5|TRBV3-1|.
TGTGCCAGCAGTCAGGGACAGGGGGCAAATCAGCCCCAGCATTTT
CASSQGQGANQPQHF
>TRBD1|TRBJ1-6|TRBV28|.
TGTGCCAGCAGTTTAGGGGTATACAGGGGGAATTGGGATTCACCCCTCCACTTT
CASSLGVYRGNWDSPLHF
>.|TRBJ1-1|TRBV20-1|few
TGCAGTGCTCCGAAGGGTGACTTGGCTGAAGCTTTCTTT
CSAPKGDLAEAFF
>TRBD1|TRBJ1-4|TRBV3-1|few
TGTGCCAGCAGCCGATACAGGGGTGGAGGAAAACTGTTTTTT
CASSRYRGGGKLFF
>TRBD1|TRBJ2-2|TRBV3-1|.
TGTGCCAGCAGCCAAGAAGGGACAGGGGAAACCGGGGAGCTGTTTTTT
CASSQEGTGETGELFF
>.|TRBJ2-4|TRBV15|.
TGTGCCACGGCGGACTTGACCTTAGCCAAAAACATTCAGTACTTC
CATADLTLAKNIQYF
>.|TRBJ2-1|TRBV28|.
TGTGCCGCCGGATCCGCAGCCTACAATGAGCAGTTCTTC
CAAGSAAYNEQFF
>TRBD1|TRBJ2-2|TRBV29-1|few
TGCAGCATGGGACAGGGGAACACCGGGGAGCTGTTTTTT
CSMGQGNTGELFF
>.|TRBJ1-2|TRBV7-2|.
TGTGCCAGCAGCTTACCCGCCAGTTATGGCTACACCTTC
CASSLPASYGYTF
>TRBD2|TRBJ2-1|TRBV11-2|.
TGTGCCAGCAGTCGTCGAATGGAGCGGGAGATCGACAATGAGCAGTTCTTC
CASSRRMEREIDNEQFF
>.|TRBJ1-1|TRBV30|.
TGTGCCTGGACGGAGGGGCAGGTTGAAGCTTTCTTT
CAWTEGQVEAFF